This is a list of T cell receptor beta chains from one sample in a study of identical twins. TCRdb reprocessed the 5' RACE reads with MiXCR, giving one entry per CDR3 protein. The sample has around 530,000 distinct CDR3 sequences, over 12% seen once. These data were also reused for a study on yellow fever vaccine responses in identical twins.

Sequenced: CD4+ T cells sorted from blood. These receptors were collected from a woman between 18 and 29 years old in good health. The CDR3 runs from the conserved cysteine through the conserved F or W. The D gene is left open where the match is weak. Not all rows give a size; the values are once, few, many and, for expanded clones, a class.

size: NA
D: NA
V: TRBV3-1
J: TRBJ2-2
CDR3: CASSQGSFGELFF
DNA: TGTGCCAGCAGCCAAGGGAGTTTCGGGGAGCTGTTTTTT

size: few
D: TRBD2
V: TRBV5-1
J: TRBJ2-7
CDR3: CASSPSPRLAGFQQYF
DNA: TGCGCCAGCAGCCCGAGCCCTCGACTAGCGGGATTTCAGCAGTACTTC

size: many
D: TRBD2
V: TRBV28
J: TRBJ2-1
CDR3: CASIHQGLAGNEQFF
DNA: TGTGCCAGCATACACCAGGGACTAGCGGGAAATGAGCAGTTCTTC

size: NA
D: NA
V: TRBV29-1
J: TRBJ2-3
CDR3: CSVGTTHITDTQYF
DNA: TGCAGCGTTGGGACTACCCATATCACAGATACGCAGTATTTT

size: few
D: TRBD2
V: TRBV28
J: TRBJ2-3
CDR3: CASSFIVSGAGDTQYF
DNA: TGTGCCAGCAGTTTTATCGTAAGCGGGGCCGGAGATACGCAGTATTTT

size: few
D: NA
V: TRBV10-3
J: TRBJ2-7
CDR3: CAISEFGGGEQYF
DNA: TGTGCCATCAGTGAATTTGGAGGGGGGGAGCAGTACTTC

size: few
D: NA
V: TRBV10-3
J: TRBJ2-2
CDR3: CAISFGSNTGELFF
DNA: TGTGCCATCAGTTTTGGGAGCAACACCGGGGAGCTGTTTTTT

size: few
D: NA
V: TRBV5-5
J: TRBJ2-5
CDR3: CASRIGNQETQYF
DNA: TGTGCCAGCAGGATCGGGAACCAAGAGACCCAGTACTTC

size: few
D: TRBD2
V: TRBV11-2
J: TRBJ2-3
CDR3: CASSVGLALGDTQYF
DNA: TGTGCCAGCAGCGTAGGACTAGCGCTGGGAGATACGCAGTATTTT

size: NA
D: NA
V: TRBV4-1
J: TRBJ2-4
CDR3: CASSQDPLAKNIQYF
DNA: TGCGCCAGCAGCCAAGATCCCCTAGCCAAAAACATTCAGTACTTC

size: few
D: NA
V: TRBV4-1
J: TRBJ2-3
CDR3: CASSQGASGRTDTQYF
DNA: TGCGCCAGCAGCCAAGGGGCGAGCGGCCGCACAGATACGCAGTATTTT

size: NA
D: NA
V: TRBV20-1
J: TRBJ2-2
CDR3: CSARWRGGTGELFF
DNA: TGCAGTGCTAGGTGGAGGGGTGGAACCGGGGAGCTGTTTTTT

size: NA
D: TRBD1
V: TRBV20-1
J: TRBJ2-7
CDR3: CSARGQGISYEQYF
DNA: TGCAGTGCTAGAGGACAGGGAATCTCCTACGAGCAGTACTTC

size: NA
D: TRBD1
V: TRBV7-6
J: TRBJ2-3
CDR3: CASTLRTGGSATDTQYF
DNA: TGTGCCAGCACACTTCGGACAGGGGGGTCCGCGACAGATACGCAGTATTTT

size: NA
D: NA
V: TRBV7-9
J: TRBJ1-2
CDR3: CASSLAGEEGYTF
DNA: TGTGCCAGCAGCTTAGCAGGGGAGGAGGGCTACACCTTC

size: once
D: NA
V: TRBV5-1
J: TRBJ2-1
CDR3: CASSSRQTSYNEQFF
DNA: TGCGCCAGCAGCTCCAGACAGACCTCCTACAATGAGCAGTTCTTC

size: many
D: NA
V: TRBV5-1
J: TRBJ2-5
CDR3: CASSLSYPAPIPFGQETQYF
DNA: TGCGCCAGCAGCTTGTCCTATCCCGCTCCAATTCCATTTGGTCAAGAGACCCAGTACTTC

size: few
D: TRBD1
V: TRBV12-3/TRBV12-4
J: TRBJ1-2
CDR3: CASSQTPQGASGYTF
DNA: TGTGCCAGCAGCCAAACGCCGCAGGGGGCGTCAGGCTACACCTTC

size: NA
D: TRBD2
V: TRBV6-5
J: TRBJ2-3
CDR3: CASSYSIAGTSTDTQYF
DNA: TGTGCCAGCAGTTACAGTATAGCGGGAACTAGCACAGATACGCAGTATTTT

size: NA
D: NA
V: TRBV5-1
J: TRBJ2-1
CDR3: CASSPVGAWVNEQFF
DNA: TGCGCCAGCAGCCCAGTCGGGGCCTGGGTCAATGAGCAGTTCTTC

size: few
D: NA
V: TRBV7-9
J: TRBJ2-1
CDR3: CASGDNEQFF
DNA: TGTGCCAGCGGGGACAATGAGCAGTTCTTC

size: NA
D: NA
V: TRBV24-1
J: TRBJ2-4
CDR3: CATSDSRGAKNIQYF
DNA: TGTGCCACCAGTGATTCAAGGGGGGCTAAAAACATTCAGTACTTC

size: few
D: TRBD2
V: TRBV15
J: TRBJ2-2
CDR3: CATSPEVAGWVRGWAGELFF
DNA: TGTGCCACCAGCCCTGAGGTAGCGGGGTGGGTACGCGGCTGGGCCGGGGAGCTGTTTTTT